Below are 13 T cell receptor beta chains sequenced from a single sample in a study of blood T cells in healthy people across ages (dated by TCRdb to 2015 to 2017). To prepare the library, 5' RACE was applied. Sequencing was performed on an Illumina HiSeq 2500. The second PCR ran for roughly 7 to 12 cycles and used a J-beta primer mix along with a sample-barcoded 5' primer. The public reads were quality trimmed at Q25 with fastp and then assembled into clones with MiXCR by TCRdb, keeping productive beta chains. Under each unique CDR3 protein, matching rows form one entry showing the most common genes and DNA. For this sample the table gives roughly 680,000 distinct CDR3 sequences, of which 45% to 60% were detected only once. The ten largest clones add up to about 13% of the sample. Sequencing was carried out using blood. The receptor set was obtained from a woman older than 75 in good health.

The table lists this clonotype with many counts. The chain is built from TRBV29-1 and TRBJ2-7, with TRBD1 matching over 11 bases. The CDR3 runs 13 residues. Germline CDR1 reads SQVTM; CDR2 reads ANQGSEA. The V segment lost 7 bases and the J segment 3 bases; nucleotides outside the gene matches: 5. This chain's CDR3 is CSAYGTGGYEQYF. The CDR3 nucleotides read TGCAGCGCCTACGGGACAGGGGGCTACGAGCAGTACTTC.

This clonotype was observed at least ten times. The V and J genes are TRBV4-1 and TRBJ2-1; 13 bases match TRBD2. Germline CDR1 reads MGHRA; CDR2 reads YSYEKL. This CDR3 has 15 amino acids. After removal of 6 bases from V and 6 bases from J, the junction contained 5 bases not matched to a gene. This CDR3 is CASRGGLAGSNEQFF. In nucleotides, the CDR3 is TGCGCCAGCAGGGGGGGACTAGCGGGGAGCAATGAGCAGTTCTTC.

The table lists this clonotype with a count of one. The chain joins TRBV28 to TRBJ2-1, with TRBD1 matching over 9 bases. Trimming removed 1 base from V and 8 bases from J; junction bases left unmatched: 9. This CDR3 has 16 amino acids. Per the germline V gene, CDR1 is MDHEN and CDR2 is SYDVKM. CDR3 in amino acids: CASSLSVTGGLDEQFF. The CDR3 DNA reads as TGTGCCAGCAGTTTATCTGTGACAGGGGGACTCGATGAGCAGTTCTTC.

The rearrangement joins TRBV25-1 to TRBJ1-2; 8 bases line up with TRBD1. Germline values: CDR1 MGHDK, CDR2 SYGVNS. V lost 2 bases to trimming and J lost 8 bases; unmatched junction nucleotides: 10. The CDR3 has 15 amino acids. The CDR3 reads CASSEQGAHGKGYTF. The CDR3 coding sequence is TGTGCCAGCAGTGAACAGGGGGCGCACGGGAAGGGCTACACCTTC.

The CDR3 loop reads CASSYRAGFGYEQYF. The CDR3 nucleotides are TGTGCCAGCAGTTACCGGGCAGGGTTTGGATACGAGCAGTACTTC. This chain uses TRBV6-5 with TRBJ2-7; possible D gene TRBD1, 5 bases. Trimming removed 2 bases at V and 4 bases at J, with 15 bases between. Germline V CDR1 and CDR2: MNHEY, SVGAGI. The CDR3 sequence is 15 residues long.

This clonotype has a handful of counts. V is TRBV12-3 or TRBV12-4 and J is TRBJ2-7, with 12 bases matching TRBD1. The CDR3 has 14 residues. V lost 5 bases, J lost 7 bases, and 6 bases stayed unmatched. The CDR3 reads CASSAGQGAGEQYF. Written as DNA, the CDR3 is TGTGCCAGCAGTGCGGGACAGGGGGCCGGTGAGCAGTACTTC.

This clonotype was found once. The chain employs TRBV20-1 and TRBJ2-7, with D hard to call. Germline CDR1 is DFQATT and CDR2 is SNEGSKA (reference sequence). The V end lost 0 bases, the J end lost 3 bases, and 12 bases lay between the germline ends. This CDR3 region has 14 residues. The DNA for the CDR3 is TGCAGTGCTAGAGATCCGGCGGCTAACTACGAGCAGTACTTC. This codes for CSARDPAANYEQYF.

V and J are TRBV27 and TRBJ1-6; possibly TRBD1 for D (6 bases). The V end lost 1 base, the J end lost 0 bases, and 13 bases lay between the germline ends. The CDR3 contains 18 residues. Germline CDR1 reads MNHEY; CDR2 reads SMNVEV (reference sequence). CDR3 loop: CASSLWGPPSSYNSPLHF. CDR3 nucleotides: TGTGCCAGCAGTTTATGGGGGCCCCCGAGCTCCTATAATTCACCCCTCCACTTT.

This clonotype has at least ten counts. This chain uses TRBV4-2 with TRBJ2-7; 9 bases match TRBD1. V was pared by 3 bases and J by 3 bases, with 6 bases of the junction left unmatched. CDR1 and CDR2 from the germline V gene are LGHNA and YNFKEQ. This CDR3 has 15 amino acids. Here the CDR3 reads CASSQRTGALYEQYF. The CDR3, as DNA: TGTGCCAGCAGCCAGAGGACAGGGGCCCTCTACGAGCAGTACTTC.

This clonotype occurred once. This sequence joins TRBV5-1 and TRBJ2-7; 12 nucleotides line up with TRBD1. This CDR3 has 12 residues. The V segment lost 4 bases and the J segment 11 bases; nucleotides outside the gene matches: 4. Looked up from germline, CDR1 is SGHRS and CDR2 is YFSETQ. Here the CDR3 DNA reads TGCGCCAGCAGCACGGGACAGGGGGCAAAGTACTTC. Its protein is CASSTGQGAKYF.

V gene TRBV6-2 or TRBV6-3 combines with J gene TRBJ2-1; tentative D call: TRBD1 (6 bases). The germline gives CDR1 MNHEY, CDR2 SVGEGT. V was clipped by 7 bases and J by 0 bases, with 16 bases between them. CDR3 length equals 16 residues. CDR3 coding DNA: TGTGCCAGCACCGAATTTACAGGGAACTCCTACAATGAGCAGTTCTTC. Encoded protein: CASTEFTGNSYNEQFF.

This clonotype was seen at least ten times. The J gene is TRBJ2-5, the V gene TRBV18; D unresolved. Deletions cut 0 bases from V and 5 bases from J, with 10 bases between. The germline V gene has CDR1 KGHSH and CDR2 LQKENI. The length of the CDR3 is 14 residues. CDR3 protein: CASSPPGPGETQYF. In DNA form, the CDR3 reads TGTGCCAGCTCACCACCCGGGCCCGGGGAGACCCAGTACTTC.

J is TRBJ2-2 and V is TRBV5-5; 10 bases agree with TRBD2. Germline CDR1 is SGHKS and CDR2 is YYEKEE (reference sequence). The V segment lost 1 base and the J segment 2 bases; nucleotides outside the gene matches: 8. The CDR3 length is 18 residues. The DNA of the CDR3 is TGTGCCAGCAGCTTGAGGCTAGCGGGAGATAGTAACACCGGGGAGCTGTTTTTT. This codes for CASSLRLAGDSNTGELFF.